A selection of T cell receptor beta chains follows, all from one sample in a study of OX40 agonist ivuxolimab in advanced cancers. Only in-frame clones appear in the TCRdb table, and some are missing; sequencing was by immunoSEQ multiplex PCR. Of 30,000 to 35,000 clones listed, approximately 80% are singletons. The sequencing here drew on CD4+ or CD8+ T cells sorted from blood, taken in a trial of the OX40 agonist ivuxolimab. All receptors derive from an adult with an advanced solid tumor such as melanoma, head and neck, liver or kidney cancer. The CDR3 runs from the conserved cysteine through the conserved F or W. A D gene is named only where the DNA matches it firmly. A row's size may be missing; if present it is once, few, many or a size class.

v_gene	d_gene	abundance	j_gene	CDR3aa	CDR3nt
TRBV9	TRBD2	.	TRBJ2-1	CASSVAMLAGGRGNEQFF	TGTGCCAGCAGCGTAGCCATGCTAGCGGGGGGGCGTGGCAATGAGCAGTTCTTC
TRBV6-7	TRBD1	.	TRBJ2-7	CASTRDRAHEQYF	TGTGCCAGCACCCGAGACAGGGCCCACGAGCAGTACTTC
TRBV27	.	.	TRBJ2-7	CASSLLPWGTSYEQYF	TGTGCCAGCAGTTTACTTCCTTGGGGAACCTCCTACGAGCAGTACTTC
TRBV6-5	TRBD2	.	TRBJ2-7	CASAFHYWGGYEQYF	TGTGCCAGCGCCTTCCACTATTGGGGGGGTTACGAGCAGTACTTC
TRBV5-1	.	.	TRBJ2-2	CATSGTTNTGELFF	TGCGCCACCTCCGGGACAACGAACACCGGGGAGCTGTTTTTT
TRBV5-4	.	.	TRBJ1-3	CASSSTPPGGNTIYF	TGTGCCAGCAGCTCCACCCCCCCAGGAGGAAACACCATATATTTT
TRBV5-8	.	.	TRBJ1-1	CASSLGAGSADTEAFF	TGTGCCAGCAGCTTGGGGGCCGGGTCTGCGGATACTGAAGCTTTCTTT
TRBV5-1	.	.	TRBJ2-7	CASSPTGGSYEQYF	TGCGCCAGCAGCCCTACAGGAGGCTCCTACGAGCAGTACTTC
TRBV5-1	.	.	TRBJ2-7	CASSSGPPSYEQYF	TGCGCCAGCAGCTCGGGACCCCCCTCCTACGAGCAGTACTTC
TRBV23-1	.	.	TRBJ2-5	CASIGAVETQYF	TGCGCCAGCATTGGAGCCGTCGAGACCCAGTACTTC
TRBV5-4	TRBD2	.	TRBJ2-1	CASSSRLAGGDEQFF	TGTGCCAGCAGCTCTCGACTAGCGGGAGGGGATGAGCAGTTCTTC
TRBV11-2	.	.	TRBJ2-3	CASSSNPWVTDTQYF	TGTGCCAGCAGCTCTAACCCCTGGGTCACAGATACGCAGTATTTT
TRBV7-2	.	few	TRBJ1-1	CASSLVQGSTEAFF	TGTGCCAGCAGCTTAGTCCAGGGGAGTACTGAAGCTTTCTTT
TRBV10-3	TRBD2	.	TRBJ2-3	CASRGLAGGNTDTQYF	TGCGCCAGCCGGGGACTAGCGGGAGGGAACACAGATACGCAGTATTTT
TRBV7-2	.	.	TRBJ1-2	CASSRGPNYGYTF	TGTGCCAGCAGCCGGGGACCGAACTATGGCTACACCTTC
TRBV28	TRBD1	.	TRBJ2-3	CASIPQDRPIDTQYF	TGTGCCAGCATCCCCCAGGACAGGCCAATCGATACGCAGTATTTT
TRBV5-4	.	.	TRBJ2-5	CASSLEGVRGETQYF	TGTGCCAGCAGCTTGGAGGGGGTTAGGGGGGAGACCCAGTACTTC
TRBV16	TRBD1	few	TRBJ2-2	CASSQTGTGGTGELFF	TGTGCCAGCAGCCAAACCGGGACAGGGGGAACCGGGGAGCTGTTTTTT
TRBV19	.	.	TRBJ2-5	CASSMGPGETQYF	TGTGCCAGTAGTATGGGTCCGGGGGAGACCCAGTACTTC
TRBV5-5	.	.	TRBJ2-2	CASSFGYGTGELFF	TGTGCCAGCAGTTTTGGGTACGGTACCGGGGAGCTGTTTTTT
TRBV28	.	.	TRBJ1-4	CASSSQTAPWEKLFF	TGTGCCAGCAGTTCCCAGACAGCCCCTTGGGAAAAACTGTTTTTT
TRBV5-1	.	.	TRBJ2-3	CASRQSFFAGSTDTQYF	TGCGCCAGCCGCCAGTCCTTTTTCGCGGGTAGCACAGATACGCAGTATTTT
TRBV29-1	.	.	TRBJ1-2	CSSSGGPGGYTF	TGCAGCTCGAGTGGGGGCCCAGGGGGCTACACCTTC
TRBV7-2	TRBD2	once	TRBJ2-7	CASSRGTSGGLYEQYF	TGTGCCAGCAGCCGAGGGACTAGCGGGGGTCTCTACGAGCAGTACTTC
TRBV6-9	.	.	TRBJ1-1	CASKPDRMNTEAFF	TGTGCCAGCAAACCGGACAGAATGAACACTGAAGCTTTCTTT
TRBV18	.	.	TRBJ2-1	CASSPPTSRGYNEQFF	TGTGCCAGCTCACCCCCGACTAGCAGGGGATACAATGAGCAGTTCTTC
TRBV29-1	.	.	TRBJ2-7	CSVETTGNRYEQYF	TGCAGCGTTGAAACAACAGGGAATCGGTACGAGCAGTACTTC
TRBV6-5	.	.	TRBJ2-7	CASSYAGGYEQYF	TGTGCCAGCAGTTACGCGGGCGGCTACGAGCAGTACTTC
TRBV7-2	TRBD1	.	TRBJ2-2	CASSLRQGSGELFF	TGTGCCAGCAGCTTAAGACAGGGATCCGGGGAGCTGTTTTTT
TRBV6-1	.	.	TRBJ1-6	CASSGTVNSPLHF	TGTGCCAGCAGTGGGACGGTCAATTCACCCCTCCACTTT
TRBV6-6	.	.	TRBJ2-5	CASSPRAETQYF	TGTGCCAGCAGCCCCAGGGCCGAGACCCAGTACTTC
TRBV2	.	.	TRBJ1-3	CASSETARNTIYF	TGTGCCAGCAGTGAGACAGCCCGAAACACCATATATTTT
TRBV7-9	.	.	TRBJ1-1	CASSPGRLGTEAFF	TGTGCCAGCAGCCCTGGAAGGCTAGGGACTGAAGCTTTCTTT
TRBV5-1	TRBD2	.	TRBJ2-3	CASSSILAGAPDTQYF	TGCGCCAGCAGCAGCATACTAGCGGGAGCCCCAGATACGCAGTATTTT
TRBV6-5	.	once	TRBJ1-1	CASHLSGGDTEAFF	TGTGCCAGTCACCTTTCGGGGGGTGACACTGAAGCTTTCTTT
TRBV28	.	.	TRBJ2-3	CASNPEGRDTQYF	TGTGCCAGCAACCCCGAGGGGAGAGATACGCAGTATTTT
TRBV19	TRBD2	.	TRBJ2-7	CASSIGTSTYYEQYF	TGTGCCAGTAGTATAGGGACTAGTACCTACTACGAGCAGTACTTC
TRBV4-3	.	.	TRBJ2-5	CASSQDEGQGETQYF	TGCGCCAGCAGCCAAGACGAGGGGCAAGGGGAGACCCAGTACTTC
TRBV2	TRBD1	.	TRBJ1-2	CASSGQGWDGYTF	TGTGCCAGCAGCGGACAGGGCTGGGATGGCTACACCTTC
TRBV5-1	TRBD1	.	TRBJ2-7	CASSSRDRAEQYF	TGCGCCAGCAGCTCCCGGGACAGGGCCGAGCAGTACTTC
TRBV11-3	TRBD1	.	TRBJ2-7	CASSFTTGTYEQYF	TGTGCCAGCAGCTTTACGACAGGGACCTACGAGCAGTACTTC
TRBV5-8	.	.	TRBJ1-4	CASSQRWNEKLFF	TGTGCCAGCAGCCAGAGGTGGAATGAAAAACTGTTTTTT
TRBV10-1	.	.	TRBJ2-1	CASSESSNEQFF	TGCGCCAGCAGTGAGTCGAGCAATGAGCAGTTCTTC
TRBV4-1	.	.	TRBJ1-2	CASSQSGNYGYTF	TGCGCCAGCAGCCAATCCGGCAACTATGGCTACACCTTC
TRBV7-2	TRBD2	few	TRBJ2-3	CASSLIAGITDTQYF	TGTGCCAGCAGCCTCATAGCGGGGATCACAGATACGCAGTATTTT
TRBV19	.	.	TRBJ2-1	CASTLGGNSYNEQFF	TGTGCCAGTACCTTGGGGGGCAACTCCTACAATGAGCAGTTCTTC
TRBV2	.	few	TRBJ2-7	CASSEQGDEQYF	TGTGCCAGCAGCGAACAGGGAGACGAGCAGTACTTC
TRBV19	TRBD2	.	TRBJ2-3	CASSFRTSGGSTDTQYF	TGTGCCAGTAGTTTTCGGACTAGCGGGGGGAGCACAGATACGCAGTATTTT
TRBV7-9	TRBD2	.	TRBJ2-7	CASSKREGTYF	TGTGCCAGCAGCAAGCGGGAGGGGACGTACTTC
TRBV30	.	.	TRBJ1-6	CAWSGRGSGSPLHF	TGTGCCTGGAGTGGGCGCGGGTCAGGTTCACCCCTCCACTTT
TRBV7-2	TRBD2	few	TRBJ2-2	CASTRPAGVTGELFF	TGTGCCAGCACCCGACCGGCGGGGGTGACCGGGGAGCTGTTTTTT
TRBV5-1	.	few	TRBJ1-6	CASSLDPNNSPLHF	TGCGCCAGCAGCTTGGATCCGAATAATTCACCCCTCCACTTT
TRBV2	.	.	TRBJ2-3	CASNFGGSTDTQYF	TGTGCCAGCAACTTCGGCGGCAGCACAGATACGCAGTATTTT
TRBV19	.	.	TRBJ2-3	CASSRADTQYF	TGTGCCAGTAGTAGGGCAGATACGCAGTATTTT
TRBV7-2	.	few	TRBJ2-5	CASSLAGAGETQYF	TGTGCCAGCAGCTTAGCTGGGGCCGGGGAGACCCAGTACTTC
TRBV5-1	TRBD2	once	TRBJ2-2	CASFGLAGTGELFF	TGCGCCAGCTTCGGACTAGCGGGGACCGGGGAGCTGTTTTTT
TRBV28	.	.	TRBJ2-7	CASSPDPDAYEQYF	TGTGCCAGCAGTCCGGACCCCGACGCTTACGAGCAGTACTTC
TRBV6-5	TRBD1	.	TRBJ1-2	CASTRGHGYTF	TGTGCCAGCACCAGGGGGCATGGCTACACCTTC